The 22 T cell receptor beta chains given below trace back to one sample, sequenced in a study of T cell clonotyping in hematopoietic cell transplantation. The data were produced by immunoSEQ multiplex PCR, yet TCRdb's version contains in-frame clones alone and is incomplete. The table has around 21,000 clones, almost 90% seen once. The time point denotes: recipient sample about 28 days before transplant, after cytoreduction. The sample consisted of peripheral blood mononuclear cells, taken before stem cell transplant. The receptors derive from a man aged 18 to 35 with biphenotypic leukemia. Some clones in this sample may be carry-over from other donors' samples.

This chain links TRBV7-8 with TRBJ1-5, with TRBD1 as a possible D gene (5 bases). The CDR3 is made up of 16 amino acids. Per the germline V gene, CDR1 is SGHVS and CDR2 is FQNEAQ. Trimming left V 5 bases short and J 1 base short, with 15 bases between. This CDR3 is CASSPRQGASNQPQHF. The CDR3 nucleotides read TGTGCCAGCAGCCCGCGGCAGGGCGCGAGCAATCAGCCCCAGCATTTT.

The chain couples TRBV19 to TRBJ2-7; D might be TRBD1 (6 bases). Per the germline V gene, CDR1 is LNHDA and CDR2 is SQIVND (reference sequence). V was pared by 9 bases and J by 1 base, with 16 bases between. This CDR3 comprises 14 residues. The CDR3 DNA sequence: TGTGCCAGCTCACCCCAGGGGCTTTCCTACGAGCAGTACTTC. Its translation is CASSPQGLSYEQYF.

This clone occurred once. CDR3 sequence: CASSQGWSYEQYF. The CDR3 coding sequence is TGTGCCAGCAGTCAAGGGTGGTCCTACGAGCAGTACTTC. The V call is TRBV11-2, the J call TRBJ2-7; no clear D gene. The CDR3 extends over 13 amino acids. Germline values: CDR1 SGHAT, CDR2 FQNNGV. V shed 6 bases and J shed 1 base, with 10 bases lying between them.

The CDR3 nucleotides read TGTGCCAGCAGCTCGATCGGGTGGGCTGAAGCTTTCTTT. Its protein is CASSSIGWAEAFF. The chain has TRBV7-6 and TRBJ1-1; D is ambiguous. The CDR3 contains 13 residues. Trimming removed 4 bases from V and 6 bases from J, with 12 bases in between. The germline CDR1 and CDR2 sequences are SGHVS and FNYEAQ.

The DNA of the CDR3 is TGTGCCAGCAGTGAAGGGACAGGGGTTGGAAGCTATGGCTACACCTTC. Encoded protein: CASSEGTGVGSYGYTF. J is TRBJ1-2 and V is TRBV6-1, with 9 bases identical to TRBD1. Germline CDR1 reads MNHNS; CDR2 reads SASEGT. V was pared by 1 base and J by 4 bases, with 7 bases of the junction left unmatched. This CDR3 contains 16 residues.

The V call is TRBV10-2, the J call TRBJ2-3; no reliable D call. CDR1 WSHSY and CDR2 SAAADI come from the germline V gene. Deletions cut 7 bases from V and 2 bases from J, with 16 bases between. This CDR3 contains 15 residues. The CDR3 region is CASNWVDKSTDTQYF. CDR3 DNA sequence: TGCGCCAGCAACTGGGTAGACAAGTCCACAGATACGCAGTATTTT.

The rearrangement joins TRBV27 to TRBJ1-6; D not resolved. The CDR3 covers 15 residues. The germline V gene encodes CDR1 MNHEY and CDR2 SMNVEV (reference sequence). The V and J ends lost 5 bases and 4 bases respectively, with 12 bases between them. DNA of the CDR3: TGTGCCAGCAGTCCACGGCCCCTTTATAATTCACCCCTCCACTTT. Translated, it gives CASSPRPLYNSPLHF.

This clone was detected only once. The chain uses TRBV9 and TRBJ2-3; D gene ambiguous. Germline V gene lookup returns CDR1 SGDLS and CDR2 YYNGEE. This CDR3 contains 12 residues. The germline V and J ends were trimmed by 4 bases and 6 bases, with 9 bases remaining between them. CDR3 residues: CASSLSRDTQYF. The CDR3 DNA follows: TGTGCCAGCAGCCTCTCCAGGGATACGCAGTATTTT.

As concerns this clone: The junction departs from the called germline gene at one end, perhaps through a read error. The chain links TRBV6-6 to TRBJ2-7; no definite D call. CDR3 length: 11 amino acids. Germline V gene sequence: CDR1 MNHNY, CDR2 SVGAGI (reference sequence). The CDR3 region has the DNA TGTGCCAGCAGTCACTCCTACGAGCAGTACTTC. Translated: CASSHSYEQYF.

This chain uses TRBV29-1 with TRBJ2-3; D possibly uses TRBD1 or TRBD2 (5 bases each). The V gene lost 7 bases and the J gene lost 4 bases, with 15 bases spanning the gap. This CDR3 is built from 13 residues. Germline loops: CDR1 SQVTM, CDR2 ANQGSEA. CDR3 nucleotide sequence: TGCAGCGGGGGGTTAAGGGCCCCAGATACGCAGTATTTT. Encoded protein: CSGGLRAPDTQYF.

The chain combines TRBV6-1 with TRBJ2-7; no clear D gene. Per germline, CDR1 MNHNS and CDR2 SASEGT. The CDR3 consists of 12 residues. CDR3 region: CAARTASYEQYF. In DNA form, the CDR3 reads TGTGCTGCGCGAACGGCCTCCTACGAGCAGTACTTC.

The chain links TRBV7-3 to TRBJ2-7; TRBD2 might be the D (6 bases). The ends were cut back, 5 bases at V and 5 bases at J, with 16 bases in the middle. This CDR3 has 14 residues. The germline gives CDR1 SGHTA, CDR2 FQGTGA. The CDR3 DNA is TGTGCCAGCAGCCTCATGGGGGGTACCAACGAGCAGTACTTC. Protein: CASSLMGGTNEQYF.

This sequence joins TRBV25-1 and TRBJ2-2, with D perhaps matching TRBD2 (6 bases). The CDR3 has 16 residues. The germline V gene encodes CDR1 MGHDK and CDR2 SYGVNS. The V end lost 1 base, the J end lost 0 bases, and 9 bases lay between the germline ends. CDR3 DNA: TGTGCCAGCAGTGAATGGTCGGGGGCGAACACCGGGGAGCTGTTTTTT. It specifies CASSEWSGANTGELFF.

This chain joins TRBV5-1 and TRBJ2-7; 10 bases are a match to TRBD2. Germline V gives CDR1 SGHRS, CDR2 YFSETQ. The CDR3 totals 15 residues. Losses at the gene ends were 0 bases for V and 1 base for J; bases not matched to a gene: 1. CDR3 protein: CASSLEGLASYEQYF. CDR3 nucleotides: TGCGCCAGCAGCTTGGAGGGACTAGCGTCCTACGAGCAGTACTTC.

This chain links TRBV7-9 with TRBJ2-3, with a possible D match to TRBD2 (6 bases). The CDR3 sequence is 16 residues long. V was clipped by 7 bases and J by 1 base, with 18 bases between them. CDR1 is SEHNR and CDR2 is FQNEAQ in the germline V gene (reference sequence). CDR3 in DNA: TGTGCCAGCACCACCAATCGGGAGAAGGGCACAGATACGCAGTATTTT. This encodes CASTTNREKGTDTQYF.

The chain uses TRBV4-3 and TRBJ2-7; no firm D call. Germline CDR1 and CDR2: LGHNA and YSLEER. The V end was cut by 0 bases, the J end by 2 bases, with 17 bases between. CDR3 length: 17 residues. CDR3 sequence reads: CASSQDISGITAYEQYF. The DNA for the CDR3 is TGCGCCAGCAGCCAAGATATTTCTGGGATTACAGCCTACGAGCAGTACTTC.

This chain uses TRBV4-3 with TRBJ2-3; 9 nucleotides agree with TRBD2. CDR1 is LGHNA and CDR2 is YSLEER in the germline V gene. The CDR3 runs 19 residues. The V and J ends lost 3 bases and 2 bases, in that order; junction bases with no gene match: 15. This CDR3 reads CASSHLEGLASIYTDTQYF. CDR3 nucleotide sequence: TGCGCCAGCAGCCACCTAGAAGGACTAGCGTCGATCTACACAGATACGCAGTATTTT.

Written as DNA, the CDR3 is TGTGCCAGTAGTATTGCCACTAGCAATCAGCCCCAGCATTTT. It is translated as CASSIATSNQPQHF. The V and J genes are TRBV19 and TRBJ1-5; D is uncertain. V was pared by 3 bases and J by 0 bases, with 6 bases between. Per germline, CDR1 LNHDA and CDR2 SQIVND (reference sequence). The CDR3 loop spans 14 amino acids.

The CDR3 reads CASSIETSGSYEQYF. Here the CDR3 DNA reads TGTGCCAGTAGTATAGAGACTAGCGGGAGCTACGAGCAGTACTTC. V usage is TRBV19 and J usage is TRBJ2-7, with TRBD2 matching 12 bases. The length of the CDR3 is 15 residues. Trimming took 0 bases from V and 3 from J; bases not matched to a gene: 0. The germline gives CDR1 LNHDA, CDR2 SQIVND (reference sequence).

This clone was counted once. The gene calls are TRBV7-3 and TRBJ2-5; D is possibly TRBD1 (5 bases). Germline lookup yields CDR1 SGHTA and CDR2 FQGTGA. The CDR3 runs to 13 residues. Trimming took off 5 bases at V and 3 bases at J, with 10 bases between the two ends. The CDR3 loop reads CASSQGVKETQYF. CDR3 DNA sequence: TGTGCCAGCAGCCAAGGGGTCAAAGAGACCCAGTACTTC. Based on the CDR3 plus reference TRBV7-3 and TRBJ2-5, the full variable domain is GAGVSQTPSNKVTEKGKYVELRCDPISGHTALYWYRQSLGQGPEFLIYFQGTGAADDSGLPNDRFFAVRPEGSVSTLKIQRTERGDSAVYLCASSQGVKETQYFGPGTRLLVL.

The chain is built from TRBV6-6 and TRBJ2-2; maybe TRBD1 (5 bases). V dropped 0 bases and J dropped 1 base, with 6 bases sitting between them. The germline CDR1 and CDR2 sequences are MNHNY and SVGAGI (reference sequence). The CDR3 extends over 15 amino acids. The CDR3 here is CASSYSTVNTGELFF. CDR3 sequence (DNA): TGTGCCAGCAGTTACTCGACAGTGAACACCGGGGAGCTGTTTTTT.

V and J are TRBV27 and TRBJ2-7, with D tentatively TRBD1 (6 bases). Germline assignment: CDR1 MNHEY and CDR2 SMNVEV (reference sequence). V was clipped by 4 bases and J by 1 base, with 11 bases between them. CDR3 length equals 14 residues. Here the CDR3 reads CASSSGTSSYEQYF. CDR3 sequence (DNA): TGTGCCAGCAGTTCCGGGACATCTTCCTACGAGCAGTACTTC.